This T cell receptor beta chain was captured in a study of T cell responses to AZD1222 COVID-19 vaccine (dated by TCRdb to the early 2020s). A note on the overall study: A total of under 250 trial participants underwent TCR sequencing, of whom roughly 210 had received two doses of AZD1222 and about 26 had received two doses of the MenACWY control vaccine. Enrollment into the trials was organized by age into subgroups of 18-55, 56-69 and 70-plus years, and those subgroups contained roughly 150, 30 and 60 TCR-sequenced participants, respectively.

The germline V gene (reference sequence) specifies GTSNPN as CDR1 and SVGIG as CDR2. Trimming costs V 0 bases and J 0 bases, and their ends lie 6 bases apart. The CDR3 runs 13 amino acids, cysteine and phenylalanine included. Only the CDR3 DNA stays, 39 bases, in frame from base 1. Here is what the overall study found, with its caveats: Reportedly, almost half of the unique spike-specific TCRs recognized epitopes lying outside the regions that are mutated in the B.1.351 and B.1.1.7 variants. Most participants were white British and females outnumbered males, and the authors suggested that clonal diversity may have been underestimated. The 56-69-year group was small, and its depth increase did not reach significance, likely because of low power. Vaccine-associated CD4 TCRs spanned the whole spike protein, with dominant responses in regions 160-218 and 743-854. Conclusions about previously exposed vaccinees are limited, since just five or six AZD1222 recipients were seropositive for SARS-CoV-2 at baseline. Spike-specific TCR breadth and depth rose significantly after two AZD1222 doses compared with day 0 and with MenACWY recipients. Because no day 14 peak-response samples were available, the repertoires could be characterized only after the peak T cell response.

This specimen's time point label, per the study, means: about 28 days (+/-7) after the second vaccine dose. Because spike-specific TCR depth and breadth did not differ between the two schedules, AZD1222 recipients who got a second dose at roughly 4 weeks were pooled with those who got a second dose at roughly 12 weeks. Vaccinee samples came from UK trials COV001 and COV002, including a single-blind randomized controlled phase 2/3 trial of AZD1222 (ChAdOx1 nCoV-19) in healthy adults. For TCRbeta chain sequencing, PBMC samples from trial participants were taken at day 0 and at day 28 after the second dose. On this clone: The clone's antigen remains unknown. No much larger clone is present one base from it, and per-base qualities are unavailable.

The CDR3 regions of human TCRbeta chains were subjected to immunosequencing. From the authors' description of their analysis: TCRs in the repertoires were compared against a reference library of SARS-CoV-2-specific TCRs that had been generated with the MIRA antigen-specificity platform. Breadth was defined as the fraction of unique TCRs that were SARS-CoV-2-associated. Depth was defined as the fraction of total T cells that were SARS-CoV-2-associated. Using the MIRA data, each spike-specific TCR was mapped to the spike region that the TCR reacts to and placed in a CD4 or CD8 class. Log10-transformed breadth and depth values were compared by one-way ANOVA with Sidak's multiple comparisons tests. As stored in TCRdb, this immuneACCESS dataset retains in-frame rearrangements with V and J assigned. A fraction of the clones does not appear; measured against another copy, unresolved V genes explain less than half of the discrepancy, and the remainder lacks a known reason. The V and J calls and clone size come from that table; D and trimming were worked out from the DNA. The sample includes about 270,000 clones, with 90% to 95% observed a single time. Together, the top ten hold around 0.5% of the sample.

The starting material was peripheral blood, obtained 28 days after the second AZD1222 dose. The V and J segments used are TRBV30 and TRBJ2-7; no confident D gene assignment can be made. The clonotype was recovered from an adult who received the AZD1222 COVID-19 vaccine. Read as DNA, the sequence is TGTGCCTGGAGTGTCGGCACCTCCTACGAGCAGTACTTC. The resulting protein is CAWSVGTSYEQYF.